This TCR beta chain was identified during a study of cytomegalovirus exposure and HLA in healthy donors. About the research overall: Approximately 180 million T cells yielded 120 million or so unique TCR beta sequences, as an earlier analysis found. Early released data had tens of millions of unique TCRs, all coming from HLA-typed donors.

This PCR relied on a set of 60 Vbeta primers and 13 Jbeta primers. Assay used: immunoSEQ multiplex PCR; TCRdb lists only in-frame clones, some missing. Among 130,000 or so clones listed, 70% to 75% were seen once. In the case of this clone: Its target is not known.

Looked up from germline, CDR1 is SGHNT and CDR2 is YYREEE (reference sequence). J gave up 2 bases and V 4 bases, and 5 bases lay outside the gene matches. The CDR3 runs to 14 residues. Healthy bone marrow donors made up the donor group. General observations from the study: Diagnosis of cytomegalovirus status made by the classifier reportedly showed high specificity and sensitivity.

The sequence came from a woman aged 40 to 49 in good health and CMV-seropositive. This rearrangement joins TRBV5-4 to TRBJ1-2; 7 bases line up with TRBD1. Sequenced: PBMCs. Here the CDR3 DNA reads TGTGCCAGCAGCCCCGGGGGACAGAACTATGGCTACACCTTC. Encoded protein: CASSPGGQNYGYTF.